Included here is one T cell receptor (beta chain) sequence, with context. Its antigen is unidentified. CD4+CD25+CD127- Tregs, CD4+CD25- non-Tregs, CD4 and CD8 cells were sorted. The source of the sample is a study of Tregs in tolerant kidney transplant recipients. General study findings and limits: Expanding Tregs on activated donor B cells appeared to best identify donor-specific TCRbeta clones. Antigen-driven expansion was suggested because donor-specific Tregs expanded more than all Tregs in tolerant patients.

Repertoires were generated with immunoSEQ multiplex PCR, while TCRdb's copy carries only in-frame clones and drops some. Here the sample spans some 70,000 clones, roughly 92% being singletons. The V gene end was trimmed by 3 bases and the J gene end by 0 bases; junction bases not matched to a gene: 5. This CDR3 spans 16 amino acids. The germline gives CDR1 GTSNPN, CDR2 SVGIG (reference sequence). The chain uses TRBV30 and TRBJ1-1; TRBD1 aligns across 12 bases. This receptor was taken from a human donor who received a combined kidney and bone marrow transplant. The sample in question was CD8+ T cells from blood, obtained before the transplant. In nucleotides, the CDR3 is TGTGCCTGGAGGTCCGGGACAGGGGGCATGAACACTGAAGCTTTCTTT. This encodes CAWRSGTGGMNTEAFF.